A selection of T cell receptor beta chains follows, all from one sample in a study of blood T cell repertoires in COVID-19. Using immunoSEQ multiplex PCR, the repertoire was profiled, and TCRdb retains in-frame clones only, with some absent. In the table there are around 150,000 clones, approximately 87% of which are singletons. The material sequenced was peripheral blood. The receptors come from a woman between 65 and 79 years old with COVID-19, enrolled during active disease. CDR3s include the opening cysteine and the closing phenylalanine or tryptophan. Fields, in order: V gene, J gene, clone size, D gene, CDR3 protein, CDR3 DNA. A D gene is named only where the DNA matches it firmly. Not every row has a clone size; where given, it reads once, few, many or a size class.

TRBV7-9	TRBJ1-4	.	.	CASSLGSGFNEKLFF	TGTGCCAGCAGCTTAGGGTCAGGGTTTAATGAAAAACTGTTTTTT
TRBV28	TRBJ1-1	once	TRBD1	CASILTGRTEAFF	TGTGCCAGCATTTTGACAGGGAGGACTGAAGCTTTCTTT
TRBV29-1	TRBJ2-1	.	TRBD1	CSVEPGTGGGYNEQFF	TGCAGCGTTGAACCCGGGACAGGGGGGGGCTACAATGAGCAGTTCTTC
TRBV12-3/TRBV12-4	TRBJ2-4	.	.	CASSSMEGIQYF	TGTGCCAGCAGTTCGATGGAGGGGATTCAGTACTTC
TRBV2	TRBJ2-2	.	TRBD2	CASRQGGGNTGELFF	TGTGCCAGCAGGCAGGGCGGGGGGAACACCGGGGAGCTGTTTTTT
TRBV11-2	TRBJ2-3	.	TRBD1	CASSLTGSQGGTDTQYF	TGTGCCAGCAGCTTAACAGGTTCCCAGGGGGGCACAGATACGCAGTATTTT
TRBV3-1/TRBV3-2	TRBJ2-7	.	TRBD2	CASSQVGGNHEQYF	TGTGCCAGCAGCCAAGTGGGGGGGAACCACGAGCAGTACTTC
TRBV4-1	TRBJ2-5	few	TRBD2	CASSHPGLAGGPNQETQYF	TGCGCCAGCAGCCACCCTGGACTAGCGGGGGGGCCCAACCAAGAGACCCAGTACTTC
TRBV28	TRBJ1-2	.	.	CASSPQDKYYGYTF	TGTGCCAGCAGTCCCCAAGACAAATACTATGGCTACACCTTC
TRBV6-5	TRBJ1-1	.	.	CASSRQDRTEAFF	TGTGCCAGCAGCAGACAGGATAGGACTGAAGCTTTCTTT
TRBV5-1	TRBJ1-2	.	.	CASSLADSYGYTF	TGCGCCAGCAGCTTGGCCGACAGCTATGGCTACACCTTC
TRBV28	TRBJ1-4	.	TRBD1	CASSTPGTGGRKLFF	TGTGCCAGCAGTACTCCCGGGACAGGGGGCCGAAAACTGTTTTTT
TRBV5-1	TRBJ2-7	.	TRBD1	CASSHTGDYEQYF	TGCGCCAGCAGCCACACAGGGGATTACGAGCAGTACTTC
TRBV30	TRBJ1-2	.	TRBD1	CAWSRGQGAVYGYTF	TGTGCCTGGAGTCGGGGACAGGGGGCTGTCTATGGCTACACCTTC
TRBV4-1	TRBJ2-6	.	.	CASSQEAGAHSPGANVLTF	TGCGCCAGCAGCCAAGAGGCTGGGGCACATTCCCCCGGGGCCAACGTCCTGACTTTC
TRBV28	TRBJ2-1	.	TRBD2	CASSSLLAVSYNEQFF	TGTGCCAGCAGTTCTTTACTAGCGGTCTCCTACAATGAGCAGTTCTTC
TRBV5-6	TRBJ1-2	.	.	CASSPTGSLGYGYTF	TGTGCCAGCAGCCCCACAGGGTCTTTAGGCTATGGCTACACCTTC
TRBV24-1	TRBJ1-1	once	.	CASRQRENTEAFF	TGTGCCTCTCGACAGCGGGAGAACACTGAAGCTTTCTTT
TRBV2	TRBJ1-3	.	.	CASSPGLGSRNTIYF	TGTGCCAGCAGTCCCGGTTTAGGGAGCCGAAACACCATATATTTT
TRBV23-1	TRBJ2-7	.	.	CASSQSFLRNYEQYF	TGCGCCAGCAGTCAATCGTTTCTCAGAAACTACGAGCAGTACTTC
TRBV3-1/TRBV3-2	TRBJ1-2	.	TRBD1	CASSQDRAYGYTF	TGTGCCAGCAGCCAGGACAGGGCGTATGGCTACACCTTC
TRBV7-9	TRBJ1-1	.	TRBD1	CASVPGTENTEAFF	TGTGCCAGCGTTCCCGGGACAGAGAACACTGAAGCTTTCTTT
TRBV28	TRBJ2-5	few	TRBD1	CASSTNRDRGRETQYF	TGTGCCAGCAGTACGAACCGGGACAGGGGGCGAGAGACCCAGTACTTC
TRBV7-2	TRBJ1-6	.	.	CASSLGRVHLHF	TGTGCCAGCAGCTTAGGGCGGGTTCACCTCCACTTT
TRBV18	TRBJ2-7	.	.	CASSPRTADQQYF	TGTGCCAGCTCACCACGGACAGCCGACCAACAGTACTTC
TRBV10-3	TRBJ1-5	.	TRBD1	CAISVTGLGNQPQHF	TGTGCCATCAGCGTGACAGGGTTAGGCAATCAGCCCCAGCATTTT
TRBV5-1	TRBJ1-1	.	.	CASSLDGRANTEAFF	TGCGCCAGCAGCTTGGATGGGAGGGCGAACACTGAAGCTTTCTTT
TRBV7-9	TRBJ1-1	.	.	CASSLVQGNTEAFF	TGTGCCAGCAGCTTAGTACAGGGGAACACTGAAGCTTTCTTT
TRBV28	TRBJ2-7	.	TRBD2	CASQGRASGGLAYEQYF	TGTGCCAGTCAAGGACGTGCCAGCGGGGGGCTGGCCTACGAGCAGTACTTC
TRBV6-1	TRBJ1-2	.	.	CASSEAGRARGYGYTF	TGTGCCAGCAGTGAAGCGGGACGGGCGCGGGGCTATGGCTACACCTTC
TRBV25-1	TRBJ2-3	.	TRBD1	CASRAGTGASDTQYF	TGTGCCAGCAGAGCCGGGACAGGGGCCTCAGATACGCAGTATTTT
TRBV7-9	TRBJ2-5	.	TRBD1	CASSQGQGNQETQYF	TGTGCCAGCAGCCAGGGACAGGGGAATCAAGAGACCCAGTACTTC
TRBV6-5	TRBJ2-7	.	TRBD2	CASRAQAGEAYEQYF	TGTGCCAGCAGGGCCCAAGCGGGGGAAGCATACGAGCAGTACTTC
TRBV28	TRBJ1-1	.	.	CASSSVQPVEAFF	TGTGCCAGCAGTTCCGTACAGCCCGTTGAAGCTTTCTTT